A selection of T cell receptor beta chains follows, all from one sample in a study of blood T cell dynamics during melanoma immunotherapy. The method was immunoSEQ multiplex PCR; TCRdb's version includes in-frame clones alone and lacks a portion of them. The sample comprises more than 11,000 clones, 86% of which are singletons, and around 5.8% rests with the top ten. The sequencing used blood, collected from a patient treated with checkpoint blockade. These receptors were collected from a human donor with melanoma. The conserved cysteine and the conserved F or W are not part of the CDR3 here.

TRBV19	ASSQTGGFNQPQH
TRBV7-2	ASILAPGRGYNEQF
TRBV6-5	ASTPTYGTEAF
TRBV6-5	ASSPQTGSSYT
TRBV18	ASSPGLSNTEAF
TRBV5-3	AQGGAVTGELF
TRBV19	ASRPDRASPLH
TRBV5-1	ASRLLAGENTDTQY
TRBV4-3	ASSQDARASYEQY
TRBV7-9	ASSFDYYEQY
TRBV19	ASSILGQGEYQPQH
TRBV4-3	ASSQDLGGLSEQY
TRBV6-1	ASGSGQPYGYT
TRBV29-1	SVAENTEAF
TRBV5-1	ASSPSGTGEEQY
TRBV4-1	ASSQENRNTEAF
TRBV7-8	ASSLDNNQPQH
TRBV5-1	ASRIGQTQY
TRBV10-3	AISEFREDTQY
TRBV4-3	ASSQEDRGEPYGYT
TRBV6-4	ASSATRQGPGELF
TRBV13	ASRRAYSSTDTQY
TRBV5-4	ASSLSGKVAF
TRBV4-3	ASSDNEVTEAF
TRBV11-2	ASSGQGNSPLH
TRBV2	ASSEVQGNYGYT
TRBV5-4	ASSLTGGGAQETQY
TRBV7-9	ASSFGTGGFGYT
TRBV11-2	ASSLEGGPKLF
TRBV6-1	ASSEDRGDTEAF